A selection of T cell receptor beta chains follows, all from one sample in a study of regulatory T cells in long-lasting Graves disease. TCRdb reprocessed the multiplex PCR reads with MiXCR, giving one entry per CDR3 protein. The sample shows 510,000 or so distinct CDR3 sequences, more than 10% of them seen only once. The data were also submitted as part of a second study, on T cells in Graves' hyperthyroidism and ophthalmopathy.

The sequencing here drew on peripheral blood mononuclear cells (PBMCs), taken at new diagnosis, from a patient treated with antithyroid drugs. Receptors originate from a woman aged 25 to 45 with Graves disease. CDR3s include the opening cysteine and the closing phenylalanine or tryptophan. Fields, in order: CDR3 protein, CDR3 DNA, clone size, D gene, J gene, V gene. D genes are given only for firm matches. Expanded clones get a size class; other rows say once, few or many, or leave the size out.

CDR3 protein: CSVHRVGDGYTF; CDR3 DNA: TGCAGCGTCCACAGGGTCGGGGATGGCTACACCTTC; clone size: many; D gene: NA; J gene: TRBJ1-2; V gene: TRBV29-1
CDR3 protein: CASSFFPGLGNGQFF; CDR3 DNA: TGTGCCAGCAGTTTTTTCCCAGGTCTCGGGAATGGGCAGTTCTTC; clone size: once; D gene: NA; J gene: TRBJ2-1; V gene: TRBV27
CDR3 protein: CASSPRRTSGRTGELFF; CDR3 DNA: TGTGCCAGTAGTCCCCGGAGAACTAGCGGGAGAACCGGGGAGCTGTTTTTT; clone size: many; D gene: TRBD2; J gene: TRBJ2-2; V gene: TRBV19
CDR3 protein: CASSLEAPQGETQYF; CDR3 DNA: TGCGCCAGCAGCTTGGAGGCACCGCAGGGGGAGACCCAGTACTTC; clone size: NA; D gene: NA; J gene: TRBJ2-5; V gene: TRBV5-1
CDR3 protein: CASSPKPAGGREQYF; CDR3 DNA: TGTGCCAGCAGCCCAAAGCCAGCGGGAGGGAGGGAGCAGTATTTT; clone size: NA; D gene: TRBD2; J gene: TRBJ2-3; V gene: TRBV7-3
CDR3 protein: CASSSGTAKLFF; CDR3 DNA: TGTGCCAGCAGCTCCGGGACAGCGAAACTGTTTTTT; clone size: NA; D gene: TRBD1; J gene: TRBJ1-4; V gene: TRBV7-9
CDR3 protein: CATGEVLAGGPPDTQYF; CDR3 DNA: TGTGCCACCGGCGAGGTCTTAGCGGGAGGCCCCCCGGATACGCAGTATTTT; clone size: many; D gene: TRBD2; J gene: TRBJ2-3; V gene: TRBV27
CDR3 protein: CASNQGGTSGRNEQFF; CDR3 DNA: TGTGCCAGCAATCAAGGTGGGACTAGCGGGAGGAATGAGCAGTTCTTC; clone size: many; D gene: TRBD2; J gene: TRBJ2-1; V gene: TRBV12-3/TRBV12-4
CDR3 protein: CSASRNLYNEQFF; CDR3 DNA: TGCAGTGCGAGCAGGAATCTTTACAATGAGCAGTTCTTC; clone size: many; D gene: NA; J gene: TRBJ2-1; V gene: TRBV20-1
CDR3 protein: CASSQTVQELFF; CDR3 DNA: TGTGCCAGCAGCCAAACAGTGCAGGAGCTGTTTTTT; clone size: few; D gene: NA; J gene: TRBJ2-2; V gene: TRBV3-1
CDR3 protein: CSVDTGSGYTF; CDR3 DNA: TGCAGCGTTGATACAGGGAGTGGCTACACCTTC; clone size: many; D gene: NA; J gene: TRBJ1-2; V gene: TRBV29-1